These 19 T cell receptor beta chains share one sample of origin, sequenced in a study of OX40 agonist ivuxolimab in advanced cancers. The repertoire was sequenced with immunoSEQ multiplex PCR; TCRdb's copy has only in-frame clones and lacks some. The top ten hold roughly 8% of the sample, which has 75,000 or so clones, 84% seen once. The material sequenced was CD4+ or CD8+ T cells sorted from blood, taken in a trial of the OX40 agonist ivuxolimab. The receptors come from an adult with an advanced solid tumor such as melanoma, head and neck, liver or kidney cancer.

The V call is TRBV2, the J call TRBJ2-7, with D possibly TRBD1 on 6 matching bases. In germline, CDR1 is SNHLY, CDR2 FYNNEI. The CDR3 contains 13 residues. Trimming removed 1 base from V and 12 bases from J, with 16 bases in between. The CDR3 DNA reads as TGTGCCAGCAGTGAAGGACAGGCGTCTAGGTCGTACTTC. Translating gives CASSEGQASRSYF. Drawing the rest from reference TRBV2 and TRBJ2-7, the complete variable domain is EPEVTQTPSHQVTQMGQEVILRCVPISNHLYFYWYRQILGQKVEFLVSFYNNEISEKSEIFDDQFSVERPDGSNFTLKIRSTKLEDSAMYFCASSEGQASRSYFGPGTRLTVT.

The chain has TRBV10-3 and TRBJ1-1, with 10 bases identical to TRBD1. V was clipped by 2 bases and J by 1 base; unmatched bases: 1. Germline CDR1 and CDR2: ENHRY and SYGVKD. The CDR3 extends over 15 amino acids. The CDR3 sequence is CAISERDRGNTEAFF. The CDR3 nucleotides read TGTGCCATCAGTGAGCGGGACAGGGGGAACACTGAAGCTTTCTTT.

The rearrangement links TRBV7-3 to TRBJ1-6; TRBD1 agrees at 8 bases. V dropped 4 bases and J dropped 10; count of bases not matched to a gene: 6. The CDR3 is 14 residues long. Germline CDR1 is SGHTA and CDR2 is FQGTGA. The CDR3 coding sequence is TGTGCCAGCAGCTCTGGACAGGGAGGCTCACCCCTCCACTTT. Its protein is CASSSGQGGSPLHF.

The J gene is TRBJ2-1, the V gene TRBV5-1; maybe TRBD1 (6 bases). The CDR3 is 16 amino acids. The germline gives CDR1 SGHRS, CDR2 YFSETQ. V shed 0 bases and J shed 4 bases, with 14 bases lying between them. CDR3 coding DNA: TGCGCCAGCAGCTTGGGTGGACAGATCATATACAATGAGCAGTTCTTC. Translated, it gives CASSLGGQIIYNEQFF.

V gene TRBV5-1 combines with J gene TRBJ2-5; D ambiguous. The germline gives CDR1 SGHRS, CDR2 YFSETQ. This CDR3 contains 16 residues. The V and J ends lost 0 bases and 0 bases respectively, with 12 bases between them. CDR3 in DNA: TGCGCCAGCAGCTTGGCCCTTTATCAGAACCAAGAGACCCAGTACTTC. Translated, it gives CASSLALYQNQETQYF.

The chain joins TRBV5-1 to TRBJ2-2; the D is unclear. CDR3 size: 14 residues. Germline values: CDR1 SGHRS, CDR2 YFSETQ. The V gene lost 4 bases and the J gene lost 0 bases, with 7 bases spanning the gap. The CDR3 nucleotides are TGCGCCAGCAGCATGACAACGAACACCGGGGAGCTGTTTTTT. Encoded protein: CASSMTTNTGELFF.

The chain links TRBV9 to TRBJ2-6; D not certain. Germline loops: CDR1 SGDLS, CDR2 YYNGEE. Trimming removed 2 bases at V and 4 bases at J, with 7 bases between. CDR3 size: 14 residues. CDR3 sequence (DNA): TGTGCCAGCAGCGTCTTCCTCGGGGCCAACGTCCTGACTTTC. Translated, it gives CASSVFLGANVLTF.

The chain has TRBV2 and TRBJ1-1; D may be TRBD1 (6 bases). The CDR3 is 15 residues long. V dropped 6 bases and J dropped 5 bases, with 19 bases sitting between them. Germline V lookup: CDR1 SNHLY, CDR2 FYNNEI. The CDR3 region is CASRKAGGQGTEAFF. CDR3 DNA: TGTGCCAGCAGAAAAGCGGGGGGGCAGGGGACTGAAGCTTTCTTT.

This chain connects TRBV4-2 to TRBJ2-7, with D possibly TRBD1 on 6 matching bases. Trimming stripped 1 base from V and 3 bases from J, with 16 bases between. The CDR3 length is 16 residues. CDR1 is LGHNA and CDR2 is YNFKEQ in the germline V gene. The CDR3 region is CASSQGRNRAGYEQYF. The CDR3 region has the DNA TGTGCCAGCAGCCAAGGGAGAAACAGGGCCGGCTACGAGCAGTACTTC.

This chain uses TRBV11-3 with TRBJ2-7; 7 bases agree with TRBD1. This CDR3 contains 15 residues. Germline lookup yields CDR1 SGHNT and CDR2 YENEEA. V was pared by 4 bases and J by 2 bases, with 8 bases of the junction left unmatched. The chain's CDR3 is CASSSPDRLAYEQYF. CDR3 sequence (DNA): TGTGCCAGCAGCTCGCCGGACAGGCTTGCCTACGAGCAGTACTTC.

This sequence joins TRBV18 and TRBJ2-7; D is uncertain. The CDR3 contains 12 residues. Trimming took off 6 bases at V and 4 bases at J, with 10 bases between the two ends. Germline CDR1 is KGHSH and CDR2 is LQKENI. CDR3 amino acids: CASSPGGYEQYF. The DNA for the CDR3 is TGTGCCAGCTCGCCCGGTGGGTACGAGCAGTACTTC.

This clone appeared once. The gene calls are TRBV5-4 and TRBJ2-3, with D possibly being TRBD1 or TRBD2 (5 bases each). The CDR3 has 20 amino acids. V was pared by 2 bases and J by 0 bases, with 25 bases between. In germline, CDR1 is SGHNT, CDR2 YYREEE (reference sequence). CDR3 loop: CASSFGRVYRDETSTDTQYF. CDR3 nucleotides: TGTGCCAGCAGCTTTGGTAGAGTTTACCGGGACGAGACTAGCACAGATACGCAGTATTTT.

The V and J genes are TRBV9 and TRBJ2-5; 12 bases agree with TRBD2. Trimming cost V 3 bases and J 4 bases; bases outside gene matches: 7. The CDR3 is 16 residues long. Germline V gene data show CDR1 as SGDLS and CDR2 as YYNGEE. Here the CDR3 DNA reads TGTGCCAGCAGCGCCCGACTAGCGGGAGAAGCAGAGACCCAGTACTTC. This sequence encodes CASSARLAGEAETQYF.

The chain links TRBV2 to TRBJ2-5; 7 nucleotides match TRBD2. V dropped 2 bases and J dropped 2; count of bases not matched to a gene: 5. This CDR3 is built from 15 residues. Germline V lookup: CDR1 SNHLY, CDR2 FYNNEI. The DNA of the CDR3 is TGTGCCAGCAGTGAAAGCGGGCGGGGGCAAGAGACCCAGTACTTC. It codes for CASSESGRGQETQYF.

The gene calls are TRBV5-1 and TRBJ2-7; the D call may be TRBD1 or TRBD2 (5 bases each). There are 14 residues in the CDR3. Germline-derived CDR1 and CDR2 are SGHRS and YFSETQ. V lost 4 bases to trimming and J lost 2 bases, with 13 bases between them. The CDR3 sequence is CASSQAGATYEQYF. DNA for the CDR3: TGCGCCAGCAGCCAAGCCGGGGCGACCTACGAGCAGTACTTC.

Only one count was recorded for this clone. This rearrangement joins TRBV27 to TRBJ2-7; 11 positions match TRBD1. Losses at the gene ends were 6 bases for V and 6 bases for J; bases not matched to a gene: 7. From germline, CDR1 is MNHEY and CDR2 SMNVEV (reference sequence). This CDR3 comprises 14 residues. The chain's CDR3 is CASSPGQGAIEQYF. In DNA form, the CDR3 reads TGTGCCAGCAGCCCCGGACAGGGGGCCATCGAGCAGTACTTC.

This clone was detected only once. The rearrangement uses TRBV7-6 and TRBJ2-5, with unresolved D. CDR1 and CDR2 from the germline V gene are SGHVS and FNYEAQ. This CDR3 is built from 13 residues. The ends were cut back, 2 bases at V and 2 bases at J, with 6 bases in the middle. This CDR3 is CASSLNTQETQYF. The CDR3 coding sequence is TGTGCCAGCAGCTTAAACACGCAAGAGACCCAGTACTTC.

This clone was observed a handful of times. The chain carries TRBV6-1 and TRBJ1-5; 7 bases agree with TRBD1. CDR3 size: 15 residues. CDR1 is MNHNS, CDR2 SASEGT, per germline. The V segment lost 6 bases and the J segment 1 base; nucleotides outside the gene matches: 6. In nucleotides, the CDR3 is TGTGCCAGCAGAGAGGGGGCGCAGAGCAATCAGCCCCAGCATTTT. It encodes CASREGAQSNQPQHF.

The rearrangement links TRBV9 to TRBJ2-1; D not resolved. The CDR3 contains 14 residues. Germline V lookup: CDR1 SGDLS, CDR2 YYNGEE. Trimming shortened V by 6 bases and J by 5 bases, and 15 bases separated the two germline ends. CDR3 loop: CASTRTISNNEQFF. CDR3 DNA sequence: TGTGCCAGCACCAGGACCATATCGAACAATGAGCAGTTCTTC. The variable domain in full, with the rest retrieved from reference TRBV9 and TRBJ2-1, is DSGVTQTPKHLITATGQRVTLRCSPRSGDLSVYWYQQSLDQGLQFLIQYYNGEERAKGNILERFSAQQFPDLHSELNLSSLELGDSALYFCASTRTISNNEQFFGPGTRLTVL.